This TCR beta chain was sequenced in a study of T cells in Graves' hyperthyroidism and ophthalmopathy. CDR1 SNHLY and CDR2 FYNNEI come from the germline V gene. The V and J ends lost 6 bases and 8 bases respectively, with 17 bases between them. The CDR3 has 15 amino acids. This clonotype was picked up a small number of times. RNA transcripts served as the template for amplifying TCR beta CDR3 regions. A set of HTBI primers served as the primers for a first-round RT-PCR of the TCR CDR3. One entry per CDR3 protein, called by TCRdb with MiXCR from the multiplex PCR reads. Of about 360,000 distinct CDR3 sequences detected, 15% to 20% appear once; the ten largest clones hold 3.7%.

What was sequenced was blood. This receptor was taken from a young woman with Graves' hyperthyroidism. The chain joins TRBV2 to TRBJ1-6; tentatively, D is TRBD1 (6 bases). This chain's CDR3 is CASRRRGQRDSPLHF. DNA of the CDR3: TGTGCCAGCAGACGCAGGGGTCAAAGGGATTCACCCCTCCACTTT.